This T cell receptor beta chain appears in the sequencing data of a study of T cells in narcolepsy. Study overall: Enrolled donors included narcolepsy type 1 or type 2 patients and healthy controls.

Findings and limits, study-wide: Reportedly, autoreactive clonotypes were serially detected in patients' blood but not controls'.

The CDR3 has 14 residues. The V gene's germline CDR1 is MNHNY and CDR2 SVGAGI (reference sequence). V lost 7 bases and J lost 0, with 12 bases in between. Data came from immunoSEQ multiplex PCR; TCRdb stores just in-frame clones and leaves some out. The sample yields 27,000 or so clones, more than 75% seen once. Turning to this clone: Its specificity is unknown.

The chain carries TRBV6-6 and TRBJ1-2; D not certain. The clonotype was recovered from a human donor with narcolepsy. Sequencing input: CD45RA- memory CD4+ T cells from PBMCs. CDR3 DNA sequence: TGTGCCAGCAAGCCGACATCTACTAACTATGGCTACACCTTC. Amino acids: CASKPTSTNYGYTF.